The 23 T cell receptor beta chains reported below all come from one sample, sequenced in a study of T cell changes during pregnancy in multiple sclerosis. Data came from immunoSEQ multiplex PCR; TCRdb stores just in-frame clones and leaves some out. The sample carries 52,000 or so clones, 85% to 90% recorded once. This material consisted of CD4+ T cells from peripheral blood mononuclear cells, taken in the first trimester of pregnancy. The receptors shown here come from a female donor with multiple sclerosis, enrolled in a pregnancy study.

The chain joins TRBV10-3 to TRBJ1-1, with D unresolved. This CDR3 spans 11 amino acids. The germline gives CDR1 ENHRY, CDR2 SYGVKD. Trimming took 10 bases from V and 1 from J, leaving 7 bases between them. The CDR3 DNA is TGTGCCACAACACAGAACACTGAAGCTTTCTTT. This translates into CATTQNTEAFF.

The gene calls are TRBV5-3 and TRBJ2-5; the D gene is possibly TRBD2 (5 bases). TRBV5-3 is placed among ORFs of uncertain function. CDR3 length: 13 amino acids. V was cut by 7 bases and J by 4 bases, with 14 bases left in between. The CDR3 is CARLKGGGETQYF. CDR3 sequence (DNA): TGTGCCAGATTAAAAGGTGGAGGAGAGACCCAGTACTTC.

This sequence joins TRBV18 and TRBJ1-1; 12 bases align to TRBD1. Germline values: CDR1 KGHSH, CDR2 LQKENI. The trim removed 5 bases at V and 4 bases at J, leaving 8 bases unmatched. The CDR3 runs 16 residues. In nucleotides, the CDR3 is TGTGCCAGCTCAGAGGGGACAGGGGGCGCGTCCACTGAAGCTTTCTTT. Encoded protein: CASSEGTGGASTEAFF.

The sample holds a few counts of this clone. The chain employs TRBV29-1 and TRBJ2-2, with a weak D call TRBD1 (5 bases). V lost 1 base to trimming and J lost 6 bases, with 9 bases between them. CDR3 length: 13 residues. The germline V gene has CDR1 SQVTM and CDR2 ANQGSEA. This CDR3 is CSVEVWGAGELFF. CDR3 DNA sequence: TGCAGCGTTGAAGTCTGGGGCGCCGGGGAGCTGTTTTTT.

Here the CDR3 DNA reads TGTGCCTGGATCCCACAGGGGCCCACCTACGAGCAGTACTTC. Translation: CAWIPQGPTYEQYF. This sequence joins TRBV30 and TRBJ2-7, with 7 positions matching TRBD1. Germline V lookup: CDR1 GTSNPN, CDR2 SVGIG (reference sequence). CDR3 length: 14 amino acids. V shed 4 bases and J 2 bases; nucleotides not matched to a gene: 8.

The J gene is TRBJ2-7, the V gene TRBV19; TRBD2 agrees at 9 bases. The germline V gene has CDR1 LNHDA and CDR2 SQIVND (reference sequence). The junction had 7 bases not matched to a gene; V was cut back by 1 base and J by 6 bases. This CDR3 spans 15 amino acids. This CDR3 is CASSIASREGSEQYF. The CDR3 DNA is TGTGCCAGTAGTATAGCCTCGCGGGAGGGCTCCGAGCAGTACTTC.

The rearrangement uses TRBV5-4 and TRBJ1-4, with D tentatively TRBD1 (6 bases). The CDR3 is made up of 15 amino acids. The V gene's germline CDR1 is SGHNT and CDR2 YYREEE (reference sequence). The germline V and J ends were trimmed by 4 bases and 8 bases, with 18 bases remaining between them. CDR3 amino acids: CASSPGQGWNEKLFF. The CDR3 DNA sequence: TGTGCCAGCAGCCCCGGGCAGGGGTGGAACGAAAAACTGTTTTTT.

This sequence joins TRBV5-1 and TRBJ2-5; tentative D call: TRBD2 (6 bases). V was shortened by 6 bases and J by 5 bases, with 8 bases between the two germline ends. The CDR3 extends over 11 amino acids. Germline CDR1 is SGHRS and CDR2 is YFSETQ. Here the CDR3 DNA reads TGCGCCAGCATGGACTACGAGACCCAGTACTTC. It yields the protein CASMDYETQYF.

The genes are TRBV6-6 and TRBJ1-2; unclear D gene. V lost 2 bases to trimming and J lost 2 bases, with 6 bases between them. The CDR3 sequence is 13 residues long. CDR1 is MNHNY, CDR2 SVGAGI, per germline (reference sequence). Written as DNA, the CDR3 is TGTGCCAGCAGTTACGTACTAAACTATGGCTACACCTTC. Translating gives CASSYVLNYGYTF.

This sequence joins TRBV18 and TRBJ2-1, with a weak D call TRBD2 (5 bases). CDR3 size: 15 residues. The V gene lost 5 bases and the J gene lost 0 bases, with 11 bases spanning the gap. Per the germline V gene, CDR1 is KGHSH and CDR2 is LQKENI. The CDR3 is CASSRLRDSYNEQFF. CDR3 nucleotide sequence: TGTGCCAGCTCAAGGCTCCGGGACTCCTACAATGAGCAGTTCTTC.

The J gene is TRBJ1-1, the V gene TRBV2, with 8 bases identical to TRBD1. Germline CDR1 is SNHLY and CDR2 is FYNNEI. V gave up 3 bases and J gave up 0 bases; unmatched junction bases: 9. The CDR3 loop spans 17 amino acids. The CDR3 region has the DNA TGTGCCAGCAGTGACCCAGGGGGCTTCGCTTTGAACACTGAAGCTTTCTTT. Translated: CASSDPGGFALNTEAFF.

The genes are TRBV5-1 and TRBJ2-1, with 13 nucleotides matching TRBD2. From germline, CDR1 is SGHRS and CDR2 YFSETQ. Unmatched junction bases numbered 6, after V lost 0 bases and J lost 9 bases. The CDR3 has 16 residues. The CDR3 DNA sequence: TGCGCCAGCAGCTTGGACGGACTAGCGGGAGCCAGTGAGCAGTTCTTC. Its translation: CASSLDGLAGASEQFF.

The chain joins TRBV2 to TRBJ1-1; maybe TRBD1 (6 bases). Per germline, CDR1 SNHLY and CDR2 FYNNEI. The CDR3 runs to 14 residues. Trimming left V 7 bases short and J 1 base short, with 13 bases between. CDR3 loop: CASIREGGNTEAFF. Here the CDR3 DNA reads TGTGCCAGCATTAGGGAAGGGGGGAACACTGAAGCTTTCTTT.

This chain joins TRBV2 and TRBJ1-2, with D unclear. This CDR3 region has 14 residues. Germline lookup yields CDR1 SNHLY and CDR2 FYNNEI. The V and J ends lost 8 bases and 1 base respectively, with 14 bases between them. Here the CDR3 reads CASSVRGNNYGYTF. CDR3 nucleotide sequence: TGTGCCAGCTCTGTTCGGGGTAATAACTATGGCTACACCTTC.

Only a few counts were recorded for this clone. This sequence joins TRBV6-1 and TRBJ2-7, with D possibly matching TRBD1 (6 bases). The CDR3 length is 14 residues. Trimming removed 8 bases at V and 1 base at J, with 15 bases between. Germline V lookup: CDR1 MNHNS, CDR2 SASEGT. The CDR3 DNA reads as TGTGCCAGCTATCACCAAACAGGGTCCTACGAGCAGTACTTC. It translates to CASYHQTGSYEQYF.

This clone was observed once. The chain employs TRBV10-3 and TRBJ2-1; D perhaps matches TRBD1 (5 bases). There are 15 residues in the CDR3. Trimming removed 9 bases at V and 0 bases at J, with 15 bases between. Germline V gives CDR1 ENHRY, CDR2 SYGVKD. The CDR3 nucleotides are TGTGCCATTAGAGCTGGGGCCAGCTCCTACAATGAGCAGTTCTTC. This encodes CAIRAGASSYNEQFF.

V usage is TRBV29-1 and J usage is TRBJ1-2, with TRBD1 as a possible D gene (5 bases). The V gene's germline CDR1 is SQVTM and CDR2 ANQGSEA. The V end lost 3 bases, the J end lost 8 bases, and 13 bases lay between the germline ends. The length of the CDR3 is 12 residues. CDR3 sequence (DNA): TGCAGCGTTGAGACAGACGTTAGGGGCTACACCTTC. The encoded protein is CSVETDVRGYTF.

The chain couples TRBV15 to TRBJ2-7, with 14 bases fitting TRBD2. CDR3 size: 16 residues. Germline V CDR1 and CDR2: LNHNV, YYDKDF (reference sequence). V lost 0 bases to trimming and J lost 7 bases; unmatched junction nucleotides: 5. The DNA for the CDR3 is TGTGCCACCAGCAGAGAAGGGACTAGCGGGAGTAAAGAGCAGTACTTC. Its protein is CATSREGTSGSKEQYF.

The V gene is TRBV6-5, the J gene TRBJ1-2; D unresolved. Germline V gene lookup returns CDR1 MNHEY and CDR2 SVGAGI. Trimming took 0 bases from V and 2 from J, leaving 10 bases between them. The CDR3 runs to 15 residues. The DNA of the CDR3 is TGTGCCAGCAGTTACTCCGCGGGTCAGAACTATGGCTACACCTTC. It translates to CASSYSAGQNYGYTF.

In its sample, this clone was seen a few times. The chain is built from TRBV6-7 and TRBJ2-2; 10 bases align to TRBD2. TRBV6-7 is classed as an ORF, of uncertain function. The CDR3 has 16 amino acids. With V trimmed by 5 bases and J by 8 bases, 11 bases remained unmatched. CDR3 DNA: TGTGCCAGCAGTATAATAGCGGGGGGACTTGGGGGGGAGCTGTTTTTT. This codes for CASSIIAGGLGGELFF.

The chain carries TRBV28 and TRBJ1-5; 12 nucleotides agree with TRBD1. Germline V gene sequence: CDR1 MDHEN, CDR2 SYDVKM. V shed 4 bases, J shed 8 bases, and the junction held 9 bases outside the gene matches. The CDR3 is made up of 16 amino acids. For the CDR3, the DNA is TGTGCCAGCAGTTCGGCCTCGGGACAGGGGGCGAAGCCCCAGCATTTT. It translates to CASSSASGQGAKPQHF.

The DNA of the CDR3 is TGTGCCAGCAGTTATGATGTCGGGCGGGGCTCCTACGAGCAGTACTTC. Translated, it gives CASSYDVGRGSYEQYF. The chain employs TRBV6-6 and TRBJ2-7, with a weak D call TRBD2 (6 bases). Germline values: CDR1 MNHNY, CDR2 SVGAGI (reference sequence). The CDR3 consists of 16 residues. V was clipped by 3 bases and J by 0 bases, with 15 bases between them.

This chain uses TRBV6-5 with TRBJ2-1, with D maybe TRBD1 (6 bases). In germline, CDR1 is MNHEY, CDR2 SVGAGI. Between the trimmed V and J ends, which lost 0 bases and 7 bases, there was a span of 13 bases. This CDR3 has 15 residues. The CDR3 reads CASSYSQGIGNEQFF. In DNA, the CDR3 is TGTGCCAGCAGTTACTCGCAGGGGATCGGGAATGAGCAGTTCTTC.